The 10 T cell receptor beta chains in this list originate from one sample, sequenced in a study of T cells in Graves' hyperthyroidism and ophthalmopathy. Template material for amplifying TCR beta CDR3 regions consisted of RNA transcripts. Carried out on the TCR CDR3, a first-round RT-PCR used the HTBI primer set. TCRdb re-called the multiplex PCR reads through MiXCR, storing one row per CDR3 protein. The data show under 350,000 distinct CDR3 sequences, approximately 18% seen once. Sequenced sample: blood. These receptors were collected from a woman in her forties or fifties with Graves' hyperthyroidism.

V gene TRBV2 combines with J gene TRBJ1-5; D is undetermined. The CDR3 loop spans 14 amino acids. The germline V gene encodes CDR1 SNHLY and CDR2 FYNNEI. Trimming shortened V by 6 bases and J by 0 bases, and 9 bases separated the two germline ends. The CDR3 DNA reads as TGTGCCAGCAGGCCCGGTACTAGCAATCAGCCCCAGCATTTT. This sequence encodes CASRPGTSNQPQHF.

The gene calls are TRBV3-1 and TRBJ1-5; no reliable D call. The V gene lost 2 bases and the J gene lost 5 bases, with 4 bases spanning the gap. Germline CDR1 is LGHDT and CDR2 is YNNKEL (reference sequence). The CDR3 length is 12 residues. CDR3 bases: TGTGCCAGCAGCCAACGGGATCAGCCCCAGCATTTT. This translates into CASSQRDQPQHF.

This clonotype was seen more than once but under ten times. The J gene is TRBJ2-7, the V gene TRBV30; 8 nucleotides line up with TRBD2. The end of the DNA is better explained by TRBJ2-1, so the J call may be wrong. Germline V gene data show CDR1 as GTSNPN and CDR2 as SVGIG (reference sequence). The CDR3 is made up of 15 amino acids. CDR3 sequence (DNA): TGTGCCTGGAGTACATATCGCCCGGGAGGGGAAGGGCAGTTCTTC. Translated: CAWSTYRPGGEGQFF.

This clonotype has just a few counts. CDR3 DNA: TGCAGTGCTAACACCGTCGGGGGAGGGCGATACGAGCAGTACTTC. Translated: CSANTVGGGRYEQYF. The chain has TRBV20-1 and TRBJ2-7; 7 bases match TRBD2. The germline V gene encodes CDR1 DFQATT and CDR2 SNEGSKA (reference sequence). The CDR3 is made up of 15 amino acids. Unmatched junction bases numbered 13, after V lost 4 bases and J lost 4 bases.

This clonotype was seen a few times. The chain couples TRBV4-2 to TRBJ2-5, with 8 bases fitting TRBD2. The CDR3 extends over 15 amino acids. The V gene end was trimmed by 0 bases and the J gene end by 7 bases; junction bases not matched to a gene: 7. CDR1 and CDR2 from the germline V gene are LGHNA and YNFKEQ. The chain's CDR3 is CASSQERGGYVTQYF. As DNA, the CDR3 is TGTGCCAGCAGCCAAGAACGGGGGGGCTACGTGACCCAGTACTTC.

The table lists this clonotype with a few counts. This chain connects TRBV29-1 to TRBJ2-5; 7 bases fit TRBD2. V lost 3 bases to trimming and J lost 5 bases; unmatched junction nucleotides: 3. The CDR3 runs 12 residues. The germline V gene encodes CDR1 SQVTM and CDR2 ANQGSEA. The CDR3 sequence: CSVDGGEETQYF. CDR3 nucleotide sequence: TGCAGCGTTGATGGGGGGGAGGAGACCCAGTACTTC.

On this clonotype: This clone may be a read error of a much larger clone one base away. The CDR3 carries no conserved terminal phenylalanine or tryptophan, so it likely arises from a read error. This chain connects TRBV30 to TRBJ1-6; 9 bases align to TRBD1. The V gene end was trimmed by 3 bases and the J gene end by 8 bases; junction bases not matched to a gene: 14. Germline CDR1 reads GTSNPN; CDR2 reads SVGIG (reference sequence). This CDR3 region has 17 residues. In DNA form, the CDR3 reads TGTGCCTGGAGGGGAGGACAGGGGAGGAAGATGGATTCACCCCTCCACCTT. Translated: CAWRGGQGRKMDSPLHL.

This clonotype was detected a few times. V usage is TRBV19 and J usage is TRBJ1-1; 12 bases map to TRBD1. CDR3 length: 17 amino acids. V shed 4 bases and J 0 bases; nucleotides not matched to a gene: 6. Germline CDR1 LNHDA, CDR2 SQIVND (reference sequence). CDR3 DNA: TGTGCCAGTAGTACAGGGGACAGGGGGCTGCTGAACACTGAAGCTTTCTTT. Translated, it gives CASSTGDRGLLNTEAFF.

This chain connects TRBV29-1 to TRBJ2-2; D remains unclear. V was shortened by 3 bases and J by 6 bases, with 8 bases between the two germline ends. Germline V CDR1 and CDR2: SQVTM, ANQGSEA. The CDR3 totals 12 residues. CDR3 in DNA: TGCAGCGTTGACCTACCGTCCGGGGAGCTGTTTTTT. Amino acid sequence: CSVDLPSGELFF.

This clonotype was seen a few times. CDR3 protein: CSANLGRQETQYF. The CDR3 DNA follows: TGCAGTGCTAATTTGGGACGGCAAGAGACCCAGTACTTC. The rearrangement uses TRBV20-1 and TRBJ2-5; D may match TRBD1 or TRBD2 (5 bases each). The CDR3 sequence is 13 residues long. The V gene's germline CDR1 is DFQATT and CDR2 SNEGSKA (reference sequence). Deletions cut 4 bases from V and 2 bases from J, with 11 bases between.